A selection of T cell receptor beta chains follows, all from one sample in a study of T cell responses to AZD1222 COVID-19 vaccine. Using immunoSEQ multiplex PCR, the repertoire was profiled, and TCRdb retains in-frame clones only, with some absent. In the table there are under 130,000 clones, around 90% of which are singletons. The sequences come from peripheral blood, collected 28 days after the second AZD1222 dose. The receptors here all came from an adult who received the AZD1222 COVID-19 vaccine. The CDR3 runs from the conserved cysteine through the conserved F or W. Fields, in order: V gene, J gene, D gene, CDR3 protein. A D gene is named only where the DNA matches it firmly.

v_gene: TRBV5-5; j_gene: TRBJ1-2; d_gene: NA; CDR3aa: CASSLVPTRGGYGYTF
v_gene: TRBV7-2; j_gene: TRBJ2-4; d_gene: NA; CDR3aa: CASTKILAKNIQYF
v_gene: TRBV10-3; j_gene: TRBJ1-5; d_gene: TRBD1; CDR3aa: CAISGQGGVNQPQHF
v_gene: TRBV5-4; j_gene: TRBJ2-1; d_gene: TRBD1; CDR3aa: CASSRGQGTFNEQFF
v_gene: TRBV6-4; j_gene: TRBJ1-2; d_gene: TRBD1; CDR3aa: CASNIKGGGLSGYTF
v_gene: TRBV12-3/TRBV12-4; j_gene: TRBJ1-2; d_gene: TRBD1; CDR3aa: CASSLQGASGYTF
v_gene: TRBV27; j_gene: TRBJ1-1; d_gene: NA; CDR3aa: CASSLTGSTEAFF
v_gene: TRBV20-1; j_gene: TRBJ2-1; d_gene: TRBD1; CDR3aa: CSASPPGQGDYNEQFF
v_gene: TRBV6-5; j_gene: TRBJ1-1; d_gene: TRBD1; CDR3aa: CASSYRAGGADTEAFF
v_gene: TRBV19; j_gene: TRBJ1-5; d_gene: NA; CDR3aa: CASSSRGGSNQPQHF
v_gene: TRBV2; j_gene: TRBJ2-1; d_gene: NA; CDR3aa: CASSESEAYNEQFF
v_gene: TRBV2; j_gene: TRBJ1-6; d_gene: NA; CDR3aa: CASSGQNNSPLHF
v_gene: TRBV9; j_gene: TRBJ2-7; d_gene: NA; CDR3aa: CASSASDGYEQYF
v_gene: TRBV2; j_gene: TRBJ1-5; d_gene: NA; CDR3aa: CASSEVGRLGQPQHF
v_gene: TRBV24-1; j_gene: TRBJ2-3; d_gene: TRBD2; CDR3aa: CATSDGLAGLKDTQYF
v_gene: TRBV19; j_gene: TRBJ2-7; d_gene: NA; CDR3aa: CASSMSKSGGYEQYF
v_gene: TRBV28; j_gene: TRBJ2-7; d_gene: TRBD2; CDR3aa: CASSLRGEAYEQYF
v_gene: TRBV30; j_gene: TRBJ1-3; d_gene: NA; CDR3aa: CAWRVPLQRNTIYF
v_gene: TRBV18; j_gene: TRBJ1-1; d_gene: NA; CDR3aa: CASSPPVNTEAFF
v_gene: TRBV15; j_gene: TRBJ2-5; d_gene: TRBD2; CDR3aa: CATNTGLAGEEETQYF
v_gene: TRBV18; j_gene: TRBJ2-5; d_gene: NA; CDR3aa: CASSPAGSETQYF
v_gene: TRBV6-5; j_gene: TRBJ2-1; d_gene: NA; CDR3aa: CASSYRERAYNEQFF
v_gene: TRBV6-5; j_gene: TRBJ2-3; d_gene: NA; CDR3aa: CASSYRLASSTDTQYF
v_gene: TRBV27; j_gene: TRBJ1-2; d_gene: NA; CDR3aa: CASSRMWGGVGYGYTF
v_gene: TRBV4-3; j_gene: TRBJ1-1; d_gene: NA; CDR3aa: CASSQDRGSNTEAFF
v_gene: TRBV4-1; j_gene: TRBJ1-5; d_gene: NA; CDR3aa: CASSQGLPNQPQHF
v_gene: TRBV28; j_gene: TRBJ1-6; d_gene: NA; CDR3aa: CASSKSRIGPLDNSPLHF
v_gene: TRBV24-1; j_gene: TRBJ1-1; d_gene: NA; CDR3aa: CATSDLRGRLCRNTEAFF
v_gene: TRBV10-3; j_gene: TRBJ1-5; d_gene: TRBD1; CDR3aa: CAISESMGQGLQPQHF
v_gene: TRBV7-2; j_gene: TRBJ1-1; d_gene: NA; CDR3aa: CASSFSRDNTEAFF
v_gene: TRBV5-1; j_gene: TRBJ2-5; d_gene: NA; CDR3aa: CASSLGQIQETQYF
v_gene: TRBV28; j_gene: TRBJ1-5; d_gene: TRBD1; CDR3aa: CASSTLPQGSNQPQHF
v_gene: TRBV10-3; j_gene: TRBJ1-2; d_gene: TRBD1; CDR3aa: CAISSGQGIDYGYTF
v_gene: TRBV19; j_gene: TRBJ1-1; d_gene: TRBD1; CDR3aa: CASSPRTGVVNTEAFF
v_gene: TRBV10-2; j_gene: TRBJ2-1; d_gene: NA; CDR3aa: CASSESDVRADEQFF
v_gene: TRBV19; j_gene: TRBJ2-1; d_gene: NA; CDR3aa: CASSTSWGNNEQFF
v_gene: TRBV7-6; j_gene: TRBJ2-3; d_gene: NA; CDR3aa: CASSFLEPGGVDTQYF
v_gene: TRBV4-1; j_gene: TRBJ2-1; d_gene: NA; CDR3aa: CASSQAFGGRSDYNEQFF
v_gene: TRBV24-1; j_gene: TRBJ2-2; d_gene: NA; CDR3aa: CATRATATGELFF
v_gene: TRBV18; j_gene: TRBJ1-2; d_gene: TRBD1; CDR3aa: CASSPRDSTNYGYTF
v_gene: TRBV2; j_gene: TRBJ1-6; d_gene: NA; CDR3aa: CASSERSQTPLHF
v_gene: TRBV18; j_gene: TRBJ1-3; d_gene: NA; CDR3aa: CASSPTHVVSGNTIYF
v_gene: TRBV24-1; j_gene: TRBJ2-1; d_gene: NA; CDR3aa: CATTGSVYNEQFF
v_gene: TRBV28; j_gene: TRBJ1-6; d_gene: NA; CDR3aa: CASRERVSSSYNSPLHF
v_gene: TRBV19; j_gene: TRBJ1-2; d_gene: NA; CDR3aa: CASSALLGYTF
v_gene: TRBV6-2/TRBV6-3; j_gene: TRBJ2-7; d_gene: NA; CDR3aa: CASSLVRSRFYEQYF
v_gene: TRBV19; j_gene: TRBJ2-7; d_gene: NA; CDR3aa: CASTPRGSYEQYF
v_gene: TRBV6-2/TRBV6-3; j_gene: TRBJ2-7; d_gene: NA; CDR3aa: CASSYTSSSYEQYF
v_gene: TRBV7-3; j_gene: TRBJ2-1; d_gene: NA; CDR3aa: CASSLFLVSSYNEQFF
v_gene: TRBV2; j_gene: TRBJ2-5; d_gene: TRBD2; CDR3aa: CASSTLAAETQYF
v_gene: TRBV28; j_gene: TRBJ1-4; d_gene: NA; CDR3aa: CASSLSSGWFSEKLFF
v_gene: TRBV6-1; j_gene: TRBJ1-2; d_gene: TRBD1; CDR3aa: CASSERTGQGAGNYGYTF
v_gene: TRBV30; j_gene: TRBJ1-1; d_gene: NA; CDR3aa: CAHSRNTEAFF
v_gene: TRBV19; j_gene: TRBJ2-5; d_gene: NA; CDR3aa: CASSKTAANRIQETQYF
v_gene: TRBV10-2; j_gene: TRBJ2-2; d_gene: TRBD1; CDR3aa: CASENDRVLNTGELFF